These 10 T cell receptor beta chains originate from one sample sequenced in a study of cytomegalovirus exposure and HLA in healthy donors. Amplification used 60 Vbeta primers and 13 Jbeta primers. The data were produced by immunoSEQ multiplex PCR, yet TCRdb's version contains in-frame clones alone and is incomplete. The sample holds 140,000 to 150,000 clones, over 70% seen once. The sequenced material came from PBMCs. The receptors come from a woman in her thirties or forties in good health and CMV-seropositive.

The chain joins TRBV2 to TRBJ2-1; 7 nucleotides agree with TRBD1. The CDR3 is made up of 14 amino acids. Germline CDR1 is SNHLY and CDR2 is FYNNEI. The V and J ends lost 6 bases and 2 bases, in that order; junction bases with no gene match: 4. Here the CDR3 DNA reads TGTGCCAGCAGGGGGACAGAAACCTACAATGAGCAGTTCTTC. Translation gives CASRGTETYNEQFF.

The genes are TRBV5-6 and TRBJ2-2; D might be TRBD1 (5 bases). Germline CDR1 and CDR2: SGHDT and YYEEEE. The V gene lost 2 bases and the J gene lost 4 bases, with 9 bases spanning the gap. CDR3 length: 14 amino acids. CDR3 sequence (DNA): TGTGCCAGCAGCTTAGGGGTTTCCACCGGGGAGCTGTTTTTT. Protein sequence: CASSLGVSTGELFF.

CDR3 sequence (DNA): TGCGCCAGCAGCTTGGCATTTGACACCGGGGAGCTGTTTTTT. Translated, it gives CASSLAFDTGELFF. The chain employs TRBV5-1 and TRBJ2-2; D remains unclear. The CDR3 spans 14 residues. Germline-derived CDR1 and CDR2 are SGHRS and YFSETQ. V gave up 0 bases and J gave up 3 bases, with 6 bases separating them.

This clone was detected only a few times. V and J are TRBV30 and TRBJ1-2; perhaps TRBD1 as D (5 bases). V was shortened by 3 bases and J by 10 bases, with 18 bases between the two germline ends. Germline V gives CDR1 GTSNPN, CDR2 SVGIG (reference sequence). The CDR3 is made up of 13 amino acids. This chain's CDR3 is CAWSRRESGIYTF. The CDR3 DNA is TGTGCCTGGAGCCGCAGGGAATCCGGAATCTACACCTTC.

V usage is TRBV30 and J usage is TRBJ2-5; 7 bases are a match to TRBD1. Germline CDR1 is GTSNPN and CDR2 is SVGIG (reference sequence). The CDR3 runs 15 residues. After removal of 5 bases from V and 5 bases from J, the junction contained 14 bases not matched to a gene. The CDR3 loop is CAWYYRGRPKETQYF. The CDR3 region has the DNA TGTGCCTGGTATTACAGGGGCCGCCCAAAGGAGACCCAGTACTTC.

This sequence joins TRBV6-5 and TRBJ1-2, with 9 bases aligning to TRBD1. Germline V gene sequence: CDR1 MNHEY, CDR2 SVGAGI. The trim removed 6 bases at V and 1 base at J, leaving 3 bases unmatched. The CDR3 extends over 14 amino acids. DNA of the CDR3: TGTGCCAGCAGCCAGGGACAGGGTAACTATGGCTACACCTTC. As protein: CASSQGQGNYGYTF.

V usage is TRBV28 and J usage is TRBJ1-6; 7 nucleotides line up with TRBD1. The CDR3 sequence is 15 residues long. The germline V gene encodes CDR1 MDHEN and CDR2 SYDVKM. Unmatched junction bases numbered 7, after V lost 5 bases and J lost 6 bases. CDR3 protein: CASSRSDRANSPLHF. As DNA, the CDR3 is TGTGCCAGCAGTAGGTCTGACAGGGCTAATTCACCCCTCCACTTT.

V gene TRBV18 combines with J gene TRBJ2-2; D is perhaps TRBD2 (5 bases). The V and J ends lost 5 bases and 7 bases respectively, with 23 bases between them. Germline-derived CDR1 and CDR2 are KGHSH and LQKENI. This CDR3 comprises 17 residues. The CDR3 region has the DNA TGTGCCAGCTCATCTTCGGGATTAGCCCCCTTGGACGGGGAGCTGTTTTTT. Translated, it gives CASSSSGLAPLDGELFF.

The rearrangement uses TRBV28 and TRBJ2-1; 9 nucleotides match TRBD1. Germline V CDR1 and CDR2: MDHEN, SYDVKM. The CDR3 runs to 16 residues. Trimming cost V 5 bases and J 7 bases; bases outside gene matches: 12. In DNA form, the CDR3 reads TGTGCCAGCAGTACCACAGGGGGCGAAATAAGGAATGAGCAGTTCTTC. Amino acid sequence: CASSTTGGEIRNEQFF.

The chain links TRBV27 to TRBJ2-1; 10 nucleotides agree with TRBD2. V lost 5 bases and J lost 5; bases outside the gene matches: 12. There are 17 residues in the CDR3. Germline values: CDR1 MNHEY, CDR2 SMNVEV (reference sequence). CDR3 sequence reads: CASSPYLSGGADNEQFF. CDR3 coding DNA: TGTGCCAGCAGTCCTTACCTAAGCGGGGGGGCCGACAATGAGCAGTTCTTC.